The rows below give T cell receptor beta chains drawn from one sample of a study of blood T cell repertoires in COVID-19. The protocol was immunoSEQ multiplex PCR, while the TCRdb copy is restricted to in-frame clones and leaves out a portion. The data show about 50,000 clones, with around 90% seen just once and roughly a quarter held by the top ten. Sequenced sample: peripheral blood. Receptor source: a human donor in a cohort sampled during active COVID-19. Both conserved end residues are part of each CDR3. The D gene is left open where the match is weak. Rows give clone size only sometimes, using once, few, many, or a class for an expanded clone.

abundance	v_gene	j_gene	d_gene	CDR3aa	CDR3nt
NA	TRBV7-6	TRBJ1-1	TRBD1	CASSSQGARAFF	TGTGCCAGCAGCTCCCAGGGGGCAAGAGCTTTCTTT
NA	TRBV30	TRBJ2-1	TRBD2	CAWTGLAYNEQFF	TGTGCCTGGACAGGACTAGCGTACAATGAGCAGTTCTTC
NA	TRBV7-6	TRBJ1-1	TRBD1	CASSLFGLGQGGNTEAFF	TGTGCCAGCAGCTTGTTCGGCCTCGGACAGGGGGGGAACACTGAAGCTTTCTTT
NA	TRBV25-1	TRBJ2-7	NA	CASSRGSYEQYF	TGTGCCAGCAGCCGCGGGTCCTACGAGCAGTACTTC
NA	TRBV11-3	TRBJ2-7	TRBD1	CASSLVDRGLEQYF	TGTGCCAGCAGCTTAGTCGACAGGGGGCTCGAGCAGTACTTC
NA	TRBV5-5	TRBJ2-1	TRBD1	CASSSDRRQFF	TGTGCCAGCAGCTCGGACAGGAGGCAGTTCTTC
NA	TRBV7-9	TRBJ1-5	NA	CASSLEAPGVGNQPQHF	TGTGCCAGCAGCTTAGAAGCCCCCGGGGTAGGCAATCAGCCCCAGCATTTT
NA	TRBV2	TRBJ1-1	TRBD1	CASRGQSDRAFF	TGTGCCAGCAGGGGACAGTCCGACCGAGCTTTCTTT
NA	TRBV6-4	TRBJ1-2	TRBD1	CASSDRDRFQFNYGYTF	TGTGCCAGCAGTGACCGGGACAGATTCCAATTTAACTATGGCTACACCTTC
NA	TRBV28	TRBJ1-5	TRBD1	CASSFGQGRNQPQHF	TGTGCCAGCAGTTTTGGACAGGGCCGCAATCAGCCCCAGCATTTT
NA	TRBV9	TRBJ2-7	TRBD1	CASSSRDRESEQYF	TGTGCCAGCAGCTCTCGGGACAGGGAGTCCGAGCAGTACTTC
NA	TRBV5-8	TRBJ2-7	TRBD1	CASTHGTATSYEQYF	TGTGCCAGCACCCACGGGACAGCGACCTCCTACGAGCAGTACTTC
NA	TRBV4-1	TRBJ2-1	TRBD2	CASSRWSGAAGGYNEQFF	TGCGCCAGCAGCCGATGGTCCGGGGCTGCGGGGGGTTACAATGAGCAGTTCTTC
NA	TRBV7-3	TRBJ2-1	NA	CASSPEGAYNEQFF	TGTGCCAGCAGCCCCGAAGGGGCCTACAATGAGCAGTTCTTC
NA	TRBV6-6	TRBJ2-1	NA	CASSYSRQSSYNEQFF	TGTGCCAGCAGTTACTCCAGGCAGTCTTCCTACAATGAGCAGTTCTTC
NA	TRBV28	TRBJ2-3	TRBD2	CASSDPSGGRTDTQYF	TGTGCCAGCAGTGACCCTAGCGGGGGGCGCACAGATACGCAGTATTTT
NA	TRBV6-5	TRBJ1-5	TRBD1	CASRRTGSDNQPQHF	TGTGCCAGCAGAAGGACAGGGAGTGACAATCAGCCCCAGCATTTT
NA	TRBV19	TRBJ2-2	TRBD2	CASSIRRERTGELFF	TGTGCCAGTAGTATACGGCGGGAGCGCACCGGGGAGCTGTTTTTT
NA	TRBV29-1	TRBJ1-1	NA	CSVDVGRNTEAFF	TGCAGCGTTGATGTGGGGAGGAACACTGAAGCTTTCTTT
NA	TRBV15	TRBJ1-1	NA	CATSRRTEAFF	TGTGCCACCAGCAGACGGACTGAAGCTTTCTTT
once	TRBV29-1	TRBJ1-1	TRBD1	CSVLGQGNTEAFF	TGCAGCGTTTTGGGACAGGGGAACACTGAAGCTTTCTTT
NA	TRBV15	TRBJ1-5	NA	CATTAGGGKLSQHF	TGTGCCACCACCGCGGGAGGGGGGAAGTTGTCCCAGCATTTT
once	TRBV28	TRBJ1-3	NA	CASSLYRVGGNTIYF	TGTGCCAGCAGTTTATACAGGGTGGGCGGAAACACCATATATTTT
few	TRBV27	TRBJ2-3	TRBD1	CASSQPGQGARADTQYF	TGTGCCAGCAGCCAGCCGGGACAGGGGGCGCGAGCAGATACGCAGTATTTT
once	TRBV5-4	TRBJ1-3	NA	CASSSTGFSGNTIYF	TGTGCCAGCAGCTCGACAGGCTTCTCTGGAAACACCATATATTTT
NA	TRBV28	TRBJ1-1	NA	CASTPAGRLNTEAFF	TGTGCCAGCACCCCGGCGGGACGCTTGAACACTGAAGCTTTCTTT
NA	TRBV3-1/TRBV3-2	TRBJ1-5	NA	CASSSKTGQPQHF	TGTGCCAGCAGCTCAAAAACCGGGCAGCCCCAGCATTTT
NA	TRBV19	TRBJ2-3	TRBD1	CASSPRTGPTDTQYF	TGTGCCAGTAGTCCGCGGACAGGGCCCACAGATACGCAGTATTTT
NA	TRBV4-3	TRBJ2-1	TRBD2	CASSRVAGGPSYNEQFF	TGCGCCAGCAGCCGAGTAGCGGGAGGGCCCTCCTACAATGAGCAGTTCTTC
NA	TRBV4-2	TRBJ2-3	NA	CASSQDQLEEDTQYF	TGTGCCAGCAGCCAAGATCAGCTAGAGGAAGATACGCAGTATTTT
NA	TRBV28	TRBJ1-1	NA	CASSPIDSRGAFF	TGTGCCAGCAGCCCAATTGACAGCCGAGGAGCTTTCTTT
NA	TRBV5-1	TRBJ2-1	NA	CASSFQGWNEQFF	TGCGCCAGCAGCTTCCAGGGGTGGAATGAGCAGTTCTTC